The present entry profiles one T cell receptor beta chain with its context. The antigen is unknown. A second PCR, run for roughly 7 to 11 cycles, used a sample-barcoded 5' primer plus a J-beta primer mix. TCRdb passed the 5' RACE reads through MiXCR, listing each CDR3 protein once. The data show 350,000 to 450,000 distinct CDR3 sequences, about 49% seen once. The CDR3 length is 15 residues. Losses at the gene ends were 4 bases for V and 2 bases for J; bases not matched to a gene: 6. CDR1 and CDR2 from the germline V gene are MNHNY and SVGAGI (reference sequence). This entry belongs to a study of blood T cells in healthy people across ages. Study context: Through template switching, about one barcoded beta molecule was captured per two T cells, as measured in model experiments. Notes on the study in general: The lack of PBMC sorting stopped any conclusive naive versus antigen-experienced comparison.

The TCR originated in a man aged 60 to 75 in good health. The rearrangement uses TRBV6-6 and TRBJ2-7; 9 bases align to TRBD1. The sequenced sample was blood. The chain's CDR3 is CASSFGDRDPYEQYF. The CDR3 DNA is TGTGCCAGCAGTTTTGGGGACAGGGACCCCTACGAGCAGTACTTC.